Sequencing of this T cell receptor (beta chain) was carried out in a study of response to subunit inactivated influenza vaccine. Study findings and constraints: The authors put forward the suggestion that each seasonal influenza vaccination may bring in only a limited number of new T cells.

In TCRdb, the RT-PCR reads were re-called with MiXCR into one record per CDR3 protein. This sample has 450,000 to 600,000 distinct CDR3 sequences, with 6% to 9% found just once. V was pared by 0 bases and J by 3 bases, with 5 bases of the junction left unmatched. This CDR3 has 16 residues. The germline gives CDR1 DFQATT, CDR2 SNEGSKA (reference sequence). This clonotype has ten or more counts. The antigen is undetermined. This clonotype was obtained from a man aged 50-75 years who received an inactivated influenza vaccine. The specimen was PBMCs from blood, collected about 23 months after vaccination. The chain has TRBV20-1 and TRBJ2-1; 10 nucleotides match TRBD2. Here the CDR3 reads CSARDPAGGIYNEQFF. The CDR3 DNA reads as TGCAGTGCTAGAGACCCAGCGGGAGGGATCTACAATGAGCAGTTCTTC.